A selection of T cell receptor beta chains follows, all from one sample in a study of CD8 T cells in ankylosing spondylitis. Each CDR3 protein gets one entry after TCRdb re-called the 5' RACE reads with MiXCR. The sample shows roughly 470,000 distinct CDR3 sequences, roughly a quarter of them seen only once. Sequenced sample: blood, either unsorted or a sorted T cell fraction (not recorded which). Receptor source: a male donor with ankylosing spondylitis. Each CDR3 is given with its conserved first and last residue. A D gene is named only where the DNA matches it firmly. Rows give clone size only sometimes, using once, few, many, or a class for an expanded clone.

V: TRBV27; D: TRBD2; J: TRBJ2-7; size: NA; CDR3: CATKMGGRLSYEQYF; DNA: TGTGCCACTAAAATGGGCGGGAGGCTATCCTACGAGCAGTACTTC
V: TRBV7-2; D: NA; J: TRBJ2-2; size: few; CDR3: CASIPRLRDNTGELFF; DNA: TGTGCCAGCATCCCGAGGCTGCGGGATAACACCGGGGAGCTGTTTTTT
V: TRBV20-1; D: TRBD2; J: TRBJ2-2; size: NA; CDR3: CSARELAGVGGELFF; DNA: TGCAGCGCTAGGGAACTAGCGGGAGTTGGTGGGGAGCTGTTTTTT
V: TRBV28; D: NA; J: TRBJ2-1; size: NA; CDR3: CASSPIGNEQFF; DNA: TGTGCCAGCAGTCCCATAGGCAATGAGCAGTTCTTC
V: TRBV20-1; D: NA; J: TRBJ2-7; size: NA; CDR3: CSARRASSLYEQYF; DNA: TGCAGTGCTAGGAGGGCCTCGAGCCTCTACGAGCAGTACTTC
V: TRBV20-1; D: NA; J: TRBJ1-1; size: few; CDR3: CSATIQTSEAFF; DNA: TGCAGCGCTACCATACAGACATCTGAAGCTTTCTTT
V: TRBV4-2; D: NA; J: TRBJ1-6; size: few; CDR3: CASSADRDNSPLHF; DNA: TGTGCCAGCAGCGCGGACAGAGATAATTCACCCCTCCACTTT
V: TRBV12-3/TRBV12-4; D: TRBD1; J: TRBJ2-1; size: few; CDR3: CASSLALKDRVNEQFF; DNA: TGTGCCAGCAGTTTAGCCCTAAAGGACAGGGTCAATGAGCAGTTCTTC
V: TRBV3-1; D: NA; J: TRBJ2-5; size: few; CDR3: CASKVGQLQETQYF; DNA: TGTGCCAGCAAGGTTGGACAGCTCCAAGAGACCCAGTACTTC
V: TRBV20-1; D: TRBD1; J: TRBJ2-1; size: few; CDR3: CSADRDRLNEQFF; DNA: TGCAGTGCAGATCGGGACAGGCTAAATGAGCAGTTCTTC
V: TRBV5-1; D: TRBD1; J: TRBJ2-7; size: NA; CDR3: CASSLGGTESYEQYF; DNA: TGCGCCAGCAGCTTGGGTGGGACAGAGTCCTACGAGCAGTACTTC
V: TRBV7-8; D: NA; J: TRBJ2-7; size: NA; CDR3: CASSFQIQGREQYF; DNA: TGTGCCAGCAGCTTCCAAATACAGGGACGGGAGCAGTACTTC
V: TRBV29-1; D: NA; J: TRBJ2-1; size: many; CDR3: CSTGSSSYNEQFF; DNA: TGCAGTACCGGGTCAAGCTCCTACAATGAGCAGTTCTTC
V: TRBV2; D: NA; J: TRBJ2-1; size: NA; CDR3: CASHIFNEQFF; DNA: TGTGCCAGCCACATTTTCAATGAGCAGTTCTTC
V: TRBV7-6; D: NA; J: TRBJ1-2; size: NA; CDR3: CASSPQGQGGYGYTF; DNA: TGTGCCAGCAGCCCCCAGGGGCAGGGAGGCTATGGCTACACCTTC
V: TRBV9; D: TRBD2; J: TRBJ2-1; size: NA; CDR3: CASSSGLAGVVGQFF; DNA: TGTGCCAGCAGCTCAGGACTAGCGGGAGTGGTCGGGCAGTTCTTC
V: TRBV10-2; D: TRBD1; J: TRBJ1-5; size: once; CDR3: CASSESATGGGQPQHF; DNA: TGCGCCAGCAGTGAGTCTGCCACAGGGGGAGGTCAGCCCCAGCATTTT
V: TRBV18; D: TRBD1; J: TRBJ1-6; size: NA; CDR3: CASSFTGENSPLHF; DNA: TGTGCCAGCTCATTTACAGGGGAGAATTCACCCCTCCACTTT
V: TRBV5-1; D: TRBD2; J: TRBJ2-3; size: NA; CDR3: CASSNRLAGASDTQYF; DNA: TGCGCCAGCAGTAATCGGCTAGCGGGAGCCTCAGATACGCAGTATTTT
V: TRBV27; D: NA; J: TRBJ2-1; size: NA; CDR3: CASSPPRVAEQFF; DNA: TGTGCCAGCAGTCCCCCGAGGGTGGCTGAGCAGTTCTTC
V: TRBV19; D: NA; J: TRBJ2-2; size: few; CDR3: CASSIGLAGELFF; DNA: TGTGCCAGTAGTATTGGCCTAGCCGGGGAGCTGTTTTTT
V: TRBV29-1; D: TRBD1; J: TRBJ2-5; size: NA; CDR3: CSADRGGETQYF; DNA: TGCAGCGCGGACAGGGGGGGAGAGACCCAGTACTTC
V: TRBV12-3/TRBV12-4; D: NA; J: TRBJ1-2; size: NA; CDR3: CASSLAPRGAYGYTF; DNA: TGTGCCAGCAGTTTAGCGCCGCGGGGGGCCTATGGCTACACCTTC
V: TRBV7-9; D: NA; J: TRBJ1-1; size: few; CDR3: CASSLTMTVTEAFF; DNA: TGTGCCAGCAGCCTAACTATGACAGTAACTGAAGCTTTCTTT
V: TRBV12-5; D: NA; J: TRBJ2-1; size: few; CDR3: CASGPLINEQFF; DNA: TGTGCTAGTGGTCCCCTGATCAATGAGCAGTTCTTC
V: TRBV3-1; D: NA; J: TRBJ2-3; size: few; CDR3: CASSLQPGVDTQYF; DNA: TGTGCCAGCAGCCTTCAACCGGGAGTGGATACGCAGTATTTT
V: TRBV27; D: NA; J: TRBJ1-5; size: few; CDR3: CASSTIRGGDQPQHF; DNA: TGTGCCAGCAGTACGATCAGGGGTGGGGATCAGCCCCAGCATTTT
V: TRBV5-1; D: TRBD1; J: TRBJ1-5; size: NA; CDR3: CASSPGTGNFEPQHF; DNA: TGCGCCAGCAGCCCCGGGACAGGGAACTTCGAGCCCCAGCATTTT
V: TRBV27; D: TRBD1; J: TRBJ2-6; size: few; CDR3: CASGTGSSGANVLTF; DNA: TGTGCCAGCGGGACAGGCAGCTCTGGGGCCAACGTCCTGACTTTC
V: TRBV18; D: NA; J: TRBJ2-7; size: NA; CDR3: CASSPGGRAISYEQYF; DNA: TGTGCCAGCTCACCAGGTGGCCGGGCGATCTCCTACGAGCAGTACTTC
V: TRBV10-1; D: TRBD2; J: TRBJ2-1; size: few; CDR3: CASSESKRLAEQFF; DNA: TGCGCCAGCAGTGAGTCGAAGAGACTAGCAGAGCAGTTCTTC
V: TRBV20-1; D: NA; J: TRBJ2-2; size: few; CDR3: CSARGREMFDTGELFF; DNA: TGCAGTGCTAGAGGACGGGAAATGTTCGACACCGGGGAGCTGTTTTTT
V: TRBV29-1; D: NA; J: TRBJ2-5; size: few; CDR3: CSGAGPGQETQYF; DNA: TGCAGCGGGGCGGGGCCCGGCCAAGAGACCCAGTACTTC
V: TRBV5-6; D: NA; J: TRBJ1-1; size: few; CDR3: CASSLATPNTEAFF; DNA: TGTGCCAGCAGCTTGGCAACACCGAACACTGAAGCTTTCTTT
V: TRBV25-1; D: NA; J: TRBJ2-1; size: NA; CDR3: CASSESGPGENEQFF; DNA: TGTGCCAGCAGTGAATCTGGGCCAGGGGAGAATGAGCAGTTCTTC
V: TRBV11-2; D: NA; J: TRBJ1-3; size: NA; CDR3: CASSPRGLPSGNTIYF; DNA: TGTGCCAGCAGCCCCAGAGGGCTGCCATCTGGAAACACCATATATTTT
V: TRBV18; D: NA; J: TRBJ2-5; size: NA; CDR3: CASSPTAEGTQYF; DNA: TGTGCCAGCTCACCGACGGCGGAGGGGACCCAGTACTTC
V: TRBV24-1; D: NA; J: TRBJ2-1; size: NA; CDR3: CATSDGEGGRHNEQFF; DNA: TGTGCCACCAGTGACGGGGAGGGGGGGAGGCACAATGAGCAGTTCTTC
V: TRBV20-1; D: NA; J: TRBJ2-3; size: NA; CDR3: CSARGAATWDTQYF; DNA: TGCAGTGCCCGTGGGGCAGCAACATGGGATACGCAGTATTTT
V: TRBV6-5; D: NA; J: TRBJ1-5; size: NA; CDR3: CASSYSGEQPQHF; DNA: TGTGCCAGCAGTTACTCGGGGGAACAGCCCCAGCATTTT
V: TRBV7-8; D: NA; J: TRBJ1-2; size: NA; CDR3: CASSSGRTAIGYTF; DNA: TGTGCCAGCAGCTCCGGCCGGACAGCGATTGGCTACACCTTC